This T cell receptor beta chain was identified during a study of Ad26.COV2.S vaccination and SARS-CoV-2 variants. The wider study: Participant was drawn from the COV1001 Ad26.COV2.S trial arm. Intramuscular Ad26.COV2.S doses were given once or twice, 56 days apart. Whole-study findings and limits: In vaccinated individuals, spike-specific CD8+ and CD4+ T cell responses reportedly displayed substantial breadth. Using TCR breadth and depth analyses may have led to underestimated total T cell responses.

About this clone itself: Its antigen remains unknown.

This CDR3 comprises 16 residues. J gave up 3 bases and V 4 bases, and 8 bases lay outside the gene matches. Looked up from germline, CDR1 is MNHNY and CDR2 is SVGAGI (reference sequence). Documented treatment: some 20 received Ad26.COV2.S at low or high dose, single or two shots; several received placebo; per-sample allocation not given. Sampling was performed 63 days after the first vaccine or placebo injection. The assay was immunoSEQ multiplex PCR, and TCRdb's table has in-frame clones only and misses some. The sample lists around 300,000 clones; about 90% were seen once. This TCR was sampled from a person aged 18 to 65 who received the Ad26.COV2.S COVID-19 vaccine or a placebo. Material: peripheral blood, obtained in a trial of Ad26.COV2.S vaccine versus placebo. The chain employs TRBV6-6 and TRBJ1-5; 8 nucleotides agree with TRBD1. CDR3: CASSSGTGSSNQPQHF. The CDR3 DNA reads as TGTGCCAGCAGTTCTGGGACAGGATCCTCCAATCAGCCCCAGCATTTT.